Listed here is a single T cell receptor (beta chain). These data come from a study of beta chain features in type 1 diabetes. CD45RO/CCR7/CD25/CD127/CD95/CD27 sorting isolated CD4+ naive, central memory, regulatory and stem cell-like memory cells. As every portion of the isolated RNA was reverse transcribed, the sequencing read expressed TCRB transcripts. Assay used: immunoSEQ multiplex PCR; TCRdb lists only in-frame clones, some missing. The table lists 500,000 to 700,000 clones, 15% to 19% of them singletons. CDR1 is MDHEN and CDR2 is SYDVKM in the germline V gene. CDR3 size: 13 residues. V was shortened by 8 bases and J by 2 bases, with 13 bases between the two germline ends.

This chain joins TRBV28 and TRBJ2-7; D remains unclear. Sequencing was done on a sample of naive CD4+ T cells from blood. This TCR came from a man between 18 and 29 years old in good health. The CDR3 DNA reads TGTGCCAGCCGCGTGAGTCCCCCCTACGAGCAGTACTTC. Translation gives CASRVSPPYEQYF.